This entry lists 27 T cell receptor beta chains sequenced from one sample in a study of CD8 T cells in Susac syndrome (dated by TCRdb to the late 2010s). The receptor library was made with the immunoSEQ multiplex PCR assay. RNA was extracted using the RNeasy kit, and roughly 0.45 to 1 microgram was reverse transcribed with random hexamers. The raw public data were reprocessed by TCRdb itself: fastp quality trimming at Q25, MiXCR clonotype calling, in-frame beta chains only. Here each entry gathers all rows of one CDR3 protein and keeps the most common genes and DNA. For this sample there are approximately 150,000 distinct CDR3 sequences; approximately 96% appear just once. The top ten clones comprise 0.065% to 0.095% of the sample. The sample consisted of CD4+ T cells from PBMCs. The receptors originated from a human donor with Susac syndrome.

The chain recombines TRBV24-1 with TRBJ2-1, with 8 bases fitting TRBD2. V gave up 2 bases and J gave up 7 bases; unmatched junction bases: 9. Germline loops: CDR1 KGHDR, CDR2 SFDVKD. The CDR3 is 16 residues long. The CDR3 nucleotides are TGTGCCACCAGTGATTCGTCTAGCGGGCCAAGGAATGAGCAGTTCTTC. It is translated as CATSDSSSGPRNEQFF.

This chain connects TRBV20-1 to TRBJ1-2, with D possibly TRBD1 on 5 matching bases. CDR3 size: 12 residues. CDR1 DFQATT and CDR2 SNEGSKA come from the germline V gene (reference sequence). V was pared by 7 bases and J by 0 bases, with 9 bases between. The CDR3 loop is CSVGQSNYGYTF. CDR3 DNA: TGCAGTGTGGGGCAGTCTAACTATGGCTACACCTTC.

CDR3 sequence: CSADRGATDTQYF. The DNA for the CDR3 is TGCAGCGCTGACAGGGGGGCCACAGATACGCAGTATTTT. The rearrangement joins TRBV29-1 to TRBJ2-3; 9 nucleotides match TRBD1. This CDR3 comprises 13 residues. Germline CDR1 is SQVTM and CDR2 is ANQGSEA. V was pared by 7 bases and J by 2 bases, with 4 bases of the junction left unmatched.

The chain couples TRBV20-1 to TRBJ1-5; TRBD1 is a possible D gene (6 bases). Trimming removed 3 bases at V and 7 bases at J, with 10 bases between. The CDR3 extends over 12 amino acids. The germline V gene has CDR1 DFQATT and CDR2 SNEGSKA (reference sequence). The DNA for the CDR3 is TGCAGTGCTAGCTCAGGGGACCAGCCCCAGCATTTT. Translation: CSASSGDQPQHF.

This rearrangement joins TRBV1 to TRBJ1-4; whether TRBD1, the table's D call, matches the DNA was not checked. TRBV1 is reported as a pseudogene. The CDR3 consists of 18 residues. CDR3 in DNA: TGCACCAGCAGACCACCGGGACAGGGGCCGAATGTTGGTGAAAAACTGTTTTTT. Translated, it gives CTSRPPGQGPNVGEKLFF.

The chain has TRBV5-5 and TRBJ2-5, with D possibly matching TRBD2 (6 bases). Trimming cost V 0 bases and J 11 bases, with 11 bases left between them. The germline V gene has CDR1 SGHKS and CDR2 YYEKEE (reference sequence). The CDR3 consists of 12 residues. DNA for the CDR3: TGTGCCAGCAGCTTGGCGTGGGACTGGCAGTACTTC. The encoded protein is CASSLAWDWQYF.

The count of this clonotype is one. The CDR3 here is CASSLSSVAYEQYF. CDR3 sequence (DNA): TGCGCCAGCAGCTTGTCTTCCGTCGCCTACGAGCAGTACTTC. This rearrangement joins TRBV5-1 to TRBJ2-7; no reliable D call. V was pared by 1 base and J by 2 bases, with 10 bases between. The CDR3 runs 14 residues. CDR1 and CDR2 from the germline V gene are SGHRS and YFSETQ.

The chain has TRBV7-6 and TRBJ2-5; the match to TRBD2 covers 9 bases. Germline V gene data show CDR1 as SGHVS and CDR2 as FNYEAQ. The CDR3 is 14 amino acids. The ends lost 6 bases at V and 8 bases at J; junction bases unmatched: 10. The CDR3 DNA sequence: TGTGCCAGCAGTCCTCCGGGACTAGCTCGAACCCAGTACTTC. Protein: CASSPPGLARTQYF.

J is TRBJ1-2 and V is TRBV5-1; TRBD1 might be the D (5 bases). The germline CDR1 and CDR2 sequences are SGHRS and YFSETQ. The CDR3 has 12 residues. Trimming left V 2 bases short and J 6 bases short, with 8 bases between. The CDR3 here is CASSFGGDGYTF. CDR3 DNA sequence: TGCGCCAGCAGCTTCGGGGGGGATGGCTACACCTTC.

With respect to this clonotype: Relative to the germline gene, one junction end is altered; a read error may explain this. The chain uses TRBV10-2 and TRBJ1-1; weak D call: TRBD1 (5 bases). Germline loops: CDR1 WSHSY, CDR2 SAAADI. CDR3 length: 16 amino acids. CDR3 in amino acids: CASTEGVGGQWTEAFF. The CDR3, as DNA: TGCGCCAGCACTGAGGGAGTGGGGGGTCAATGGACTGAAGCTTTCTTT.

This chain's CDR3 is CSVEDSPNEQFF. In DNA form, the CDR3 reads TGCAGCGTTGAAGACAGCCCTAATGAGCAGTTCTTC. The V call is TRBV29-1, the J call TRBJ2-1, with unresolved D. V was clipped by 0 bases and J by 7 bases, with 7 bases between them. In germline, CDR1 is SQVTM, CDR2 ANQGSEA. The CDR3 runs to 12 residues.

DNA of the CDR3: TGTGCCAGCAGCCAAGGTGGGAGAAGCAATCAGCCCCAGCATTTT. As protein: CASSQGGRSNQPQHF. V usage is TRBV14 and J usage is TRBJ1-5; D is undetermined. Germline V CDR1 and CDR2: SGHDN, FVKESK. The V gene lost 1 base and the J gene lost 1 base, with 8 bases spanning the gap. This CDR3 has 15 amino acids.

The chain links TRBV20-1 to TRBJ1-3; possible D gene TRBD1, 5 bases. From germline, CDR1 is DFQATT and CDR2 SNEGSKA (reference sequence). Trimming pared 1 base from V and 0 bases from J, leaving 7 bases between. This CDR3 is built from 14 residues. DNA of the CDR3: TGCAGTGCTAGAGGGGGGAACTCTGGAAACACCATATATTTT. It is translated as CSARGGNSGNTIYF.

The chain is built from TRBV12-3 or TRBV12-4 and TRBJ1-2, with D possibly matching TRBD1 (6 bases). The CDR3 consists of 13 residues. Trimming removed 6 bases at V and 2 bases at J, with 10 bases between. CDR3 nucleotide sequence: TGTGCCAGCAGCCGGACAGACAACTATGGCTACACCTTC. Translated, it gives CASSRTDNYGYTF.

The V and J genes are TRBV4-1 and TRBJ2-3; TRBD1 is a possible D gene (7 bases). The length of the CDR3 is 17 residues. Trimming cost V 0 bases and J 4 bases, with 17 bases left between them. From germline, CDR1 is MGHRA and CDR2 YSYEKL. CDR3 bases: TGCGCCAGCAGCCAAGAGGGGCGACAGGGCGGGGCAGATACGCAGTATTTT. This sequence encodes CASSQEGRQGGADTQYF.

The CDR3 sequence: CASSIDSSSANYGYTF. CDR3 nucleotides: TGTGCCAGTAGTATTGACAGCTCATCAGCTAACTATGGCTACACCTTC. The chain uses TRBV19 and TRBJ1-2, with D perhaps TRBD1 (5 bases). The germline gives CDR1 LNHDA, CDR2 SQIVND (reference sequence). CDR3 size: 16 residues. Deletions cut 3 bases from V and 0 bases from J, with 14 bases between.

This chain connects TRBV29-1 to TRBJ1-2, with D unresolved. The CDR3 has 8 amino acids. The V gene's germline CDR1 is SQVTM and CDR2 ANQGSEA. The CDR3 nucleotides read TGCAGTGGGGATGGCTACACCTTC. It is translated as CSGDGYTF.

This chain links TRBV7-8 with TRBJ1-1, with a weak D call TRBD1 (6 bases). This CDR3 has 16 amino acids. Trimming pared 1 base from V and 5 bases from J, leaving 17 bases between. CDR1 and CDR2 from the germline V gene are SGHVS and FQNEAQ. The CDR3 DNA follows: TGTGCCAGCAGCTTAGGGCAGGGGACTGTGGGGACTGAAGCTTTCTTT. Its translation is CASSLGQGTVGTEAFF.

The gene calls are TRBV4-1 and TRBJ2-5; TRBD1 agrees at 10 bases. V dropped 6 bases and J dropped 1; count of bases not matched to a gene: 2. The CDR3 runs 14 residues. The germline CDR1 and CDR2 sequences are MGHRA and YSYEKL. The CDR3 nucleotides are TGCGCCAGCAGTCGACAGGGGGCCCAAGAGACCCAGTACTTC. As protein: CASSRQGAQETQYF.

V is TRBV5-1 and J is TRBJ2-5; no reliable D call. Looked up from germline, CDR1 is SGHRS and CDR2 is YFSETQ. The V gene lost 2 bases and the J gene lost 6 bases, with 5 bases spanning the gap. CDR3 length equals 11 residues. Written as DNA, the CDR3 is TGCGCCAGCAGCTTCCAGCAGACCCAGTACTTC. This sequence encodes CASSFQQTQYF.

The genes are TRBV23-1 and TRBJ2-6; tentative D call: TRBD2 (6 bases). TRBV23-1 is recorded as an ORF, its role being uncertain. V was trimmed by 1 base and J by 9 bases, leaving 10 bases between them. The CDR3 covers 14 residues. CDR3 in amino acids: CASSQWGVGNVLTF. The CDR3 DNA follows: TGCGCCAGCAGTCAATGGGGGGTGGGCAACGTCCTGACTTTC.

This chain joins TRBV7-3 and TRBJ2-5; 12 positions match TRBD2. This CDR3 contains 15 residues. Losses at the gene ends were 5 bases for V and 1 base for J; bases not matched to a gene: 2. Per the germline V gene, CDR1 is SGHTA and CDR2 is FQGTGA. The CDR3 DNA is TGTGCCAGCAGCCAGACTAGCGGGAGCCAAGAGACCCAGTACTTC. Translation gives CASSQTSGSQETQYF.

This chain uses TRBV28 with TRBJ2-1; either TRBD1 or TRBD2 may supply D (5 bases each). Germline loops: CDR1 MDHEN, CDR2 SYDVKM. V was shortened by 5 bases and J by 6 bases, with 17 bases between the two germline ends. The CDR3 runs to 15 residues. The CDR3 spells CASSAAGTQGNEQFF. The DNA of the CDR3 is TGTGCCAGCAGTGCGGCCGGGACCCAAGGCAATGAGCAGTTCTTC.

The chain is built from TRBV4-1 and TRBJ2-7; a possible D gene is TRBD1 (6 bases). Germline V gene lookup returns CDR1 MGHRA and CDR2 YSYEKL. The CDR3 consists of 14 residues. Trimming took 0 bases from V and 9 from J, leaving 15 bases between them. The CDR3 reads CASSQEAQGGGQYF. In DNA form, the CDR3 reads TGCGCCAGCAGCCAAGAGGCACAGGGCGGTGGGCAGTACTTC.

The chain couples TRBV6-1 to TRBJ2-1, with 13 bases identical to TRBD2. The CDR3 is 16 residues long. With 6 bases clipped from V and 2 bases from J, the junction kept 4 bases outside the gene matches. Germline V gene data show CDR1 as MNHNS and CDR2 as SASEGT. CDR3 amino acids: CASRTGTSGTYNEQFF. The DNA of the CDR3 is TGTGCCAGCAGAACGGGGACTAGCGGGACCTACAATGAGCAGTTCTTC.

CDR3 residues: CASSTSPLGEQYF. DNA for the CDR3: TGTGCCAGTTCAACGAGCCCCCTGGGCGAGCAGTACTTC. The chain combines TRBV28 with TRBJ2-7; D gene ambiguous. The CDR3 length is 13 residues. Germline V gives CDR1 MDHEN, CDR2 SYDVKM. Between the trimmed V and J ends, which lost 9 bases and 6 bases, there was a span of 18 bases.

V gene TRBV7-2 combines with J gene TRBJ1-1, with a tentative D call TRBD1 (6 bases). V lost 5 bases and J 6 bases, leaving 13 bases between the germline ends. Germline values: CDR1 SGHTA, CDR2 FQGNSA. CDR3 length equals 13 residues. CDR3 protein: CASSRVTGSEAFF. CDR3 sequence (DNA): TGTGCCAGCAGCCGAGTGACAGGCTCTGAAGCTTTCTTT.